This T cell receptor (beta chain) derives from a study of cytomegalovirus exposure and HLA in healthy donors. About the study: A preliminary data release comprised roughly 80 million unique TCRs obtained from HLA-typed donors. Overall study results and limits: In an earlier analysis, about 87% or about 30%: the productive usage of most TCR beta V segments. Equally common other TCR beta chains were less clonally expanded than HLA-associated ones, a later analysis found. TRBV6-2, TRBV6-3 and other indistinguishable V segments were excluded.

With respect to this clone: Antigen unknown. This specimen includes other DNA sequences encoding the same CDR3.

The CDR3 is made up of 14 amino acids. Trimming took 0 bases from V and 2 from J, leaving 8 bases between them. Germline V lookup: CDR1 SGDLS, CDR2 YYNGEE. The PCR made use of 60 Vbeta and 13 Jbeta primers. Data came from immunoSEQ multiplex PCR; TCRdb stores just in-frame clones and leaves some out. The profile shows some 140,000 clones, around 79% of them singletons. Sequencing input: PBMCs. This TCR derives from a female donor in good health and CMV-seronegative. The chain joins TRBV9 to TRBJ1-2, with D unclear. CDR3 sequence: CASSVGDTNYGYTF. Written as DNA, the CDR3 is TGTGCCAGCAGCGTAGGAGACACCAACTATGGCTACACCTTC. Full variable domain (rest looked up from reference TRBV9 and TRBJ1-2): DSGVTQTPKHLITATGQRVTLRCSPRSGDLSVYWYQQSLDQGLQFLIQYYNGEERAKGNILERFSAQQFPDLHSELNLSSLELGDSALYFCASSVGDTNYGYTFGSGTRLTVV.